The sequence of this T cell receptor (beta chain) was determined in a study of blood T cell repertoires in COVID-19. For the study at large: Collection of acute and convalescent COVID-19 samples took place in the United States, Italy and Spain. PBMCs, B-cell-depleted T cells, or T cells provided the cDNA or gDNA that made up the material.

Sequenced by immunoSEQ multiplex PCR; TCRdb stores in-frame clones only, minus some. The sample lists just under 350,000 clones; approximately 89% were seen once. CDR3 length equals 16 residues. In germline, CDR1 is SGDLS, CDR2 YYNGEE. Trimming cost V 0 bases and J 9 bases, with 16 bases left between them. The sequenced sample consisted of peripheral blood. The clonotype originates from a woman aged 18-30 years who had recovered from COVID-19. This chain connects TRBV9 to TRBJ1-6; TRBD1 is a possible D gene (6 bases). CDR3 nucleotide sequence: TGTGCCAGCAGCGTAGACGCGAGGGGCAGGGGTTCACCCCTCCACTTT. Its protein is CASSVDARGRGSPLHF.